This T cell receptor (beta chain) was captured by sequencing in a study of blood T cell repertoires in COVID-19. For the study at large: Acute-phase and convalescent COVID-19 samples originated in the United States, Italy and Spain.

The CDR3 length is 14 residues. V was trimmed by 4 bases and J by 0 bases, leaving 9 bases between them. CDR1 MNHEY and CDR2 SMNVEV come from the germline V gene (reference sequence). Sequenced by immunoSEQ multiplex PCR; TCRdb stores in-frame clones only, minus some. The sample consists of just over 90,000 clones, 60% to 85% of them appearing once. Sequenced input: peripheral blood. The chain employs TRBV27 and TRBJ1-1; maybe TRBD1 (6 bases). This receptor was obtained from a man aged 70-80 years with acute or convalescent COVID-19. For the CDR3, the DNA is TGTGCCAGCAGTTGGACAGCTTTGAACACTGAAGCTTTCTTT. The encoded protein is CASSWTALNTEAFF.